This T cell receptor (beta chain) emerged from a study of blood T cell repertoires in COVID-19. TCRdb keeps only in-frame clones here, not all; method: immunoSEQ multiplex PCR. The repertoire holds more than 110,000 clones, with about 83% as singletons. Trimming left V 0 bases short and J 5 bases short, with 7 bases between. CDR1 is MNHEY, CDR2 SVGAGI, per germline. The CDR3 spans 13 residues. The TCR was taken from a woman in her thirties or forties with acute or convalescent COVID-19. The chain couples TRBV6-5 to TRBJ1-1, with D unclear. The sample taken for sequencing was peripheral blood. CDR3 residues: CASSYSQFTEAFF. The CDR3 DNA is TGTGCCAGCAGTTACTCTCAGTTTACTGAAGCTTTCTTT.